This section outlines one T cell receptor (beta chain) sequence together with its context. Unique molecular identifiers tagged the TCRbeta library. TCRdb ran MiXCR on the PCR reads and lists one entry per CDR3 protein. This table holds 250,000 to 300,000 distinct CDR3 sequences, almost 10% found once. The entry originates in a study of T-cell reconstitution after alpha-beta-depleted transplantation in children. This CDR3 is 17 amino acids long. Germline values: CDR1 MNHNS, CDR2 SASEGT. V lost 6 bases and J 0 bases, leaving 19 bases between the germline ends. The rearrangement joins TRBV6-1 to TRBJ2-3; perhaps TRBD2 as D (8 bases). The TCR comes from a human donor who donated a stem cell graft to a child with SCID. Material: PBMCs from the stem cell graft donor, obtained from the stem cell graft. The DNA for the CDR3 is TGTGCCAGCAGCCGAGGGGGCAAGCGGGGGAGCACAGATACGCAGTATTTT. Its translation: CASSRGGKRGSTDTQYF.